One and the same sample provided the 22 T cell receptor beta chains below, sequenced in a study of spatial heterogeneity in lung cancer. In TCRdb, the 5' RACE reads were re-called with MiXCR into one record per CDR3 protein. The sample consists of 100,000 to 120,000 distinct CDR3 sequences, less than 14% of them appearing once. Time point reported: blood at routine non-recurrence follow-up after resection. The sequenced sample was PBMCs, obtained at follow-up. The origin of the receptors is a female donor with early-stage non-small cell lung cancer.

V is TRBV6-2 or TRBV6-3 and J is TRBJ2-4, with D perhaps matching TRBD1 (6 bases). This CDR3 has 16 residues. Looked up from germline, CDR1 is MNHEY and CDR2 is SVGEGT. Deletions cut 5 bases from V and 0 bases from J, with 14 bases between. The CDR3 loop reads CASSSLTGEAKNIQYF. The CDR3, as DNA: TGTGCCAGCAGTAGCCTGACAGGAGAAGCCAAAAACATTCAGTACTTC.

This clonotype was recorded a few times. The J gene is TRBJ2-1, the V gene TRBV7-2; TRBD2 matches 10 bases. Trimming cost V 5 bases and J 7 bases; bases outside gene matches: 8. Germline CDR1 and CDR2: SGHTA and FQGNSA. There are 15 residues in the CDR3. The chain's CDR3 is CASSPSGSSWNEQFF. The CDR3 nucleotides read TGTGCCAGCAGCCCTAGCGGGAGTTCTTGGAATGAGCAGTTCTTC.

The V and J genes are TRBV9 and TRBJ2-2; a weak D match, TRBD1 (5 bases). Trimming pared 3 bases from V and 8 bases from J, leaving 8 bases between. Per germline, CDR1 SGDLS and CDR2 YYNGEE. There are 12 residues in the CDR3. Here the CDR3 DNA reads TGTGCCAGCAGCGCTGGGGCTGGGGAGCTGTTTTTT. Its protein product is CASSAGAGELFF.

This clonotype was recorded many times. The chain is built from TRBV29-1 and TRBJ2-7; D gene ambiguous. V was shortened by 4 bases and J by 1 base, with 8 bases between the two germline ends. Germline V CDR1 and CDR2: SQVTM, ANQGSEA. This CDR3 is 12 amino acids long. The DNA of the CDR3 is TGCAGCGTTGTTCCGGGTTCCTACGAGCAGTACTTC. This translates into CSVVPGSYEQYF.

This clonotype was recorded many times. This chain connects TRBV3-1 to TRBJ1-6; D ambiguous. CDR1 is LGHDT, CDR2 YNNKEL, per germline (reference sequence). There are 14 residues in the CDR3. Trimming took 1 base from V and 5 from J, leaving 6 bases between them. CDR3 coding DNA: TGTGCCAGCAGCCAAGGACAAGATAATTCACCCCTCCACTTT. It yields the protein CASSQGQDNSPLHF.

This clonotype was seen a handful of times. The chain couples TRBV28 to TRBJ1-2; 9 bases line up with TRBD1. Germline values: CDR1 MDHEN, CDR2 SYDVKM. V gave up 2 bases and J gave up 2 bases; unmatched junction bases: 6. This CDR3 spans 16 amino acids. CDR3 coding DNA: TGTGCCAGCAGTTTAATCACAGGGGGCTCAAACTATGGCTACACCTTC. Its translation: CASSLITGGSNYGYTF.

In its sample, this clonotype was seen a few times. The V and J genes are TRBV7-8 and TRBJ2-3, with a tentative D call TRBD2 (5 bases). Germline assignment: CDR1 SGHVS and CDR2 FQNEAQ. This CDR3 has 14 amino acids. The germline V and J ends were trimmed by 7 bases and 2 bases, with 13 bases remaining between them. The CDR3 loop is CASNRLQNTDTQYF. DNA of the CDR3: TGTGCCAGCAATCGACTACAAAACACAGATACGCAGTATTTT.

The chain uses TRBV6-2 or TRBV6-3 and TRBJ2-3; 7 positions match TRBD2. CDR3 size: 18 residues. The V segment lost 2 bases and the J segment 12 bases; nucleotides outside the gene matches: 23. CDR1 is MNHEY, CDR2 SVGEGT, per germline. For the CDR3, the DNA is TGTGCCAGCAGTTACCCCCCAGCGGGATCCTCCCAAAGCAAGGTTCAGTATTTT. Encoded protein: CASSYPPAGSSQSKVQYF.

The V gene is TRBV9, the J gene TRBJ2-1, with 9 bases fitting TRBD1. V lost 2 bases to trimming and J lost 5 bases; unmatched junction nucleotides: 11. The CDR3 runs to 17 residues. Germline V gene sequence: CDR1 SGDLS, CDR2 YYNGEE. Here the CDR3 reads CASSVTGGGFTNNEQFF. In DNA form, the CDR3 reads TGTGCCAGCAGCGTGACAGGGGGAGGTTTTACCAACAATGAGCAGTTCTTC.

The chain couples TRBV27 to TRBJ2-1; 7 bases fit TRBD2. The germline gives CDR1 MNHEY, CDR2 SMNVEV (reference sequence). The CDR3 spans 18 residues. V shed 5 bases and J 7 bases; nucleotides not matched to a gene: 20. In nucleotides, the CDR3 is TGTGCCAGCAGTCCTTCGTTGTTTTCAGCGGGATATCTGAATGAGCAGTTCTTC. Residues: CASSPSLFSAGYLNEQFF.

The CDR3 nucleotides read TGCAGTGCTAGAGAGGGTGGTCCTAGGACAGTGGCTTTCTTT. Amino acid sequence: CSAREGGPRTVAFF. The chain links TRBV20-1 to TRBJ1-1; D is perhaps TRBD1 (6 bases). Germline CDR1 reads DFQATT; CDR2 reads SNEGSKA (reference sequence). Trimming pared 0 bases from V and 11 bases from J, leaving 19 bases between. The CDR3 runs 14 residues.

The chain recombines TRBV20-1 with TRBJ1-5; no definite D call. This CDR3 contains 14 residues. V dropped 7 bases and J dropped 2 bases, with 15 bases sitting between them. Germline CDR1 and CDR2: DFQATT and SNEGSKA (reference sequence). The CDR3 is CSVPGSWGNQPQHF. In DNA form, the CDR3 reads TGCAGTGTCCCAGGATCATGGGGCAATCAGCCCCAGCATTTT.

In its sample, this clonotype was seen a few times. CDR3 loop: CASSLKTGSNTGELFF. The CDR3 region has the DNA TGTGCCAGCAGCTTGAAGACAGGATCGAACACCGGGGAGCTGTTTTTT. This chain links TRBV5-5 with TRBJ2-2, with a tentative D call TRBD1 (6 bases). Per the germline V gene, CDR1 is SGHKS and CDR2 is YYEKEE (reference sequence). V lost 1 base to trimming and J lost 0 bases, with 10 bases between them. The CDR3 is 16 residues long.

This clonotype was seen repeatedly, ten times or more. The V and J genes are TRBV5-4 and TRBJ2-3; a weak D match, TRBD1 (6 bases). CDR1 is SGHNT, CDR2 YYREEE, per germline (reference sequence). V lost 4 bases to trimming and J lost 0 bases, with 12 bases between them. The CDR3 has 15 residues. CDR3 coding DNA: TGTGCCAGCAGCCCGGGACAATCTAGCACAGATACGCAGTATTTT. It codes for CASSPGQSSTDTQYF.

This clonotype came up a few times. V gene TRBV11-3 combines with J gene TRBJ2-1, with 8 bases aligning to TRBD2. This CDR3 is 20 amino acids long. The V gene's germline CDR1 is SGHNT and CDR2 YENEEA. V gave up 5 bases and J gave up 3 bases; unmatched junction bases: 21. CDR3 loop: CASSTRDMGGLAGSYNEQFF. The CDR3 DNA reads TGTGCCAGCAGCACCCGGGACATGGGTGGGCTAGCGGGCAGCTACAATGAGCAGTTCTTC.

The gene calls are TRBV19 and TRBJ2-7, with D possibly being TRBD1 (6 bases). Germline loops: CDR1 LNHDA, CDR2 SQIVND (reference sequence). This CDR3 spans 16 amino acids. V was pared by 1 base and J by 2 bases, with 15 bases between. CDR3 sequence reads: CASSIGAGRGAYEQYF. In nucleotides, the CDR3 is TGTGCCAGTAGTATAGGCGCAGGCAGGGGAGCCTACGAGCAGTACTTC.

The CDR3 loop reads CASSPTRGQMSSEQFF. In DNA, the CDR3 is TGCGCCAGCAGCCCGACTCGGGGACAGATGTCATCTGAGCAGTTCTTC. The chain joins TRBV4-3 to TRBJ2-1, with TRBD1 matching 7 bases. Germline-derived CDR1 and CDR2 are LGHNA and YSLEER. J gave up 9 bases and V 4 bases, and 15 bases lay outside the gene matches. The CDR3 consists of 16 residues.

This chain uses TRBV20-1 with TRBJ1-5; D is perhaps TRBD1 (5 bases). Per the germline V gene, CDR1 is DFQATT and CDR2 is SNEGSKA (reference sequence). Trimming left V 1 base short and J 4 bases short, with 11 bases between. This CDR3 contains 14 residues. The CDR3 sequence: CSARGGARNQPQHF. The CDR3 region has the DNA TGCAGTGCTAGAGGAGGGGCCCGAAATCAGCCCCAGCATTTT.

This clonotype was counted between two and nine times. The chain links TRBV7-2 to TRBJ2-3; D uncertain. Deletions cut 5 bases from V and 3 bases from J, with 9 bases between. The CDR3 length is 13 residues. Looked up from germline, CDR1 is SGHTA and CDR2 is FQGNSA. The CDR3 DNA sequence: TGTGCCAGCAGCCCATCTTCGACAGATACGCAGTATTTT. This encodes CASSPSSTDTQYF.

This clonotype was picked up many times. The gene calls are TRBV24-1 and TRBJ2-7, with a weak D call TRBD1 (5 bases). The CDR3 extends over 14 amino acids. CDR1 is KGHDR, CDR2 SFDVKD, per germline. V gave up 8 bases and J gave up 0 bases, with 13 bases separating them. The CDR3 bases are TGTGCCACCAATTTCGAACAGGCCTCCTACGAGCAGTACGTC. Amino acid sequence: CATNFEQASYEQYV.

The CDR3 coding sequence is TGTGCCAGCGTCGGGAGAGTTAATGAGCAGTTCTTC. It translates to CASVGRVNEQFF. The V and J genes are TRBV28 and TRBJ2-1, with D tentatively TRBD2 (6 bases). Germline V gene data show CDR1 as MDHEN and CDR2 as SYDVKM. Trimming took off 8 bases at V and 7 bases at J, with 12 bases between the two ends. The CDR3 runs 12 residues.

The CDR3 bases are TGTGCCACCAGTGATTTTCAAGAGACCCAGTACTTC. It yields the protein CATSDFQETQYF. The genes are TRBV24-1 and TRBJ2-5; D remains unclear. Trimming shortened V by 1 base and J by 2 bases, and 1 base separated the two germline ends. Germline assignment: CDR1 KGHDR and CDR2 SFDVKD. This CDR3 has 12 residues.